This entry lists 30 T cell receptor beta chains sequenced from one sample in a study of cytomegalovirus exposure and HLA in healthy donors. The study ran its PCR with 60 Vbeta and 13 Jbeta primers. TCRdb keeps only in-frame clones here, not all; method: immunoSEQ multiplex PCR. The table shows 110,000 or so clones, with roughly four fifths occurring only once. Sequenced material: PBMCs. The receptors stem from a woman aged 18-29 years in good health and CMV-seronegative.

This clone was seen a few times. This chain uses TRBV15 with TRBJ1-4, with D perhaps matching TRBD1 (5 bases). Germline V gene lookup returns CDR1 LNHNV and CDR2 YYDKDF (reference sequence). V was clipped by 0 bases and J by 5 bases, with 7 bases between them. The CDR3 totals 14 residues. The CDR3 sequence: CATSREGPNEKLFF. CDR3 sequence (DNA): TGTGCCACCAGCAGAGAGGGGCCAAATGAAAAACTGTTTTTT.

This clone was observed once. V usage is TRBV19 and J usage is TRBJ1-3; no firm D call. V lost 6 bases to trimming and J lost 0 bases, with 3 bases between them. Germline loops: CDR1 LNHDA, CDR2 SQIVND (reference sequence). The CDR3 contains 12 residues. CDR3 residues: CASSHSGNTIYF. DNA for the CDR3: TGTGCCAGTAGCCACTCTGGAAACACCATATATTTT.

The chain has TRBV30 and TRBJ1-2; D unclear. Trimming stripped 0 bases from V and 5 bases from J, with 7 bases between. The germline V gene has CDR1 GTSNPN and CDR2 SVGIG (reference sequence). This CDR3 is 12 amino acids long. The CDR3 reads CAWSVRTYGYTF. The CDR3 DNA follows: TGTGCCTGGAGTGTACGTACTTATGGCTACACCTTC.

The CDR3 nucleotides read TGTGCCAGTAGTGCCCTCGACAGGGATGCTCAGCCCCAGCATTTT. The encoded protein is CASSALDRDAQPQHF. J is TRBJ1-5 and V is TRBV19; 7 positions match TRBD1. V shed 5 bases, J shed 6 bases, and the junction held 10 bases outside the gene matches. This CDR3 contains 15 residues. Germline V gene sequence: CDR1 LNHDA, CDR2 SQIVND (reference sequence).

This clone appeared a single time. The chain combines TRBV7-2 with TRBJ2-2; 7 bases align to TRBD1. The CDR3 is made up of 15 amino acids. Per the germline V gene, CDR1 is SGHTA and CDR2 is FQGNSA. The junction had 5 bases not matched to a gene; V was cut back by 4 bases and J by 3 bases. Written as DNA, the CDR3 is TGTGCCAGCAGCTCACAGGGGTCTTACACCGGGGAGCTGTTTTTT. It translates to CASSSQGSYTGELFF. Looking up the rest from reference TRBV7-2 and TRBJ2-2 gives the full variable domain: GAGVSQSPSNKVTEKGKDVELRCDPISGHTALYWYRQSLGQGLEFLIYFQGNSAPDKSGLPSDRFSAERTGGSVSTLTIQRTQQEDSAVYLCASSSQGSYTGELFFGEGSRLTVL.

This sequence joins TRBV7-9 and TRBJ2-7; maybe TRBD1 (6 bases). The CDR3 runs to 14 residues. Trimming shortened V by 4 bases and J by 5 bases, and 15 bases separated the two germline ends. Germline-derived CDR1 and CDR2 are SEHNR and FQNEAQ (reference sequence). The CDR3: CASSSQGWENEQYF. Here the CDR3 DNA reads TGTGCCAGCAGCTCACAGGGATGGGAGAACGAGCAGTACTTC.

The CDR3 region has the DNA TGTGCCAGCAGTTTATCGAAGAGCTCCCAGTACTTC. Protein product: CASSLSKSSQYF. The chain joins TRBV27 to TRBJ2-5; D not resolved. Germline V gene lookup returns CDR1 MNHEY and CDR2 SMNVEV (reference sequence). Trimming shortened V by 0 bases and J by 9 bases, and 8 bases separated the two germline ends. The length of the CDR3 is 12 residues.

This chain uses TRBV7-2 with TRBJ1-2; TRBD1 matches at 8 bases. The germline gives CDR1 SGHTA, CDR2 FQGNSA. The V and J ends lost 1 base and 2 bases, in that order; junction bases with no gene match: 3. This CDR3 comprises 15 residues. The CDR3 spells CASSLERTGNYGYTF. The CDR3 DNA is TGTGCCAGCAGCTTAGAGAGGACAGGGAACTATGGCTACACCTTC.

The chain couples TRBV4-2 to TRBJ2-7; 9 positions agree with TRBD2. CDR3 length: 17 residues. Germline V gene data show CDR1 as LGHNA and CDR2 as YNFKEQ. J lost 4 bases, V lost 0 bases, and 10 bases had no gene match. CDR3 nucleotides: TGTGCCAGCAGCCAAGATAGCGGAGCGGGAGGCCTGTACGAGCAGTACTTC. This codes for CASSQDSGAGGLYEQYF.

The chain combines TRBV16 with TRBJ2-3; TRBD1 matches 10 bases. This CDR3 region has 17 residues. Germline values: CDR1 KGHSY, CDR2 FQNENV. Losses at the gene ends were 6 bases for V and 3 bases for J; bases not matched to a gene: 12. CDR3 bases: TGTGCCAGCAGTCGACTGCTGGGGACAGGGGCAACAGATACGCAGTATTTT. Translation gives CASSRLLGTGATDTQYF.

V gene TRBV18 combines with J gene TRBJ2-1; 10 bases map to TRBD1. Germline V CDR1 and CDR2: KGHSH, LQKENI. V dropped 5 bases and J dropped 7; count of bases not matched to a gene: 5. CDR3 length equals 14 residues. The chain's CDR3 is CASSGRTGGNEQFF. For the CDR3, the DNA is TGTGCCAGCTCAGGTCGGACAGGGGGGAATGAGCAGTTCTTC.

This CDR3 reads CASSLTRSTEAFF. The CDR3 nucleotides are TGTGCCAGCAGCTTGACTCGGAGCACTGAAGCTTTCTTT. The chain recombines TRBV7-2 with TRBJ1-1; D ambiguous. Per germline, CDR1 SGHTA and CDR2 FQGNSA. The CDR3 covers 13 residues. V was shortened by 3 bases and J by 4 bases, with 9 bases between the two germline ends. The entire variable domain, with the rest obtained from reference TRBV7-2 and TRBJ1-1, is as follows: GAGVSQSPSNKVTEKGKDVELRCDPISGHTALYWYRQSLGQGLEFLIYFQGNSAPDKSGLPSDRFSAERTGGSVSTLTIQRTQQEDSAVYLCASSLTRSTEAFFGQGTRLTVV.

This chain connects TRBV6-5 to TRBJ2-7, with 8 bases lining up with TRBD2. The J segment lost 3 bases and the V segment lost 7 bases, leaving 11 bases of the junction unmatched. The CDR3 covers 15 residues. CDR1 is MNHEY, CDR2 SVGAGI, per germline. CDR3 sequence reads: CASTRGDRLFYEQYF. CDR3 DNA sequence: TGTGCCAGCACGCGGGGGGATCGACTGTTCTACGAGCAGTACTTC.

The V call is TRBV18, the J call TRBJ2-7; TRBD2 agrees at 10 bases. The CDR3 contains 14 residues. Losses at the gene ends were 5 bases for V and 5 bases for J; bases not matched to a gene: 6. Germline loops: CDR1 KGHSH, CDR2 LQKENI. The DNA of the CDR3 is TGTGCCAGCTCAGAGGGACTAGCGAGCGACGAGCAGTACTTC. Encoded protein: CASSEGLASDEQYF.

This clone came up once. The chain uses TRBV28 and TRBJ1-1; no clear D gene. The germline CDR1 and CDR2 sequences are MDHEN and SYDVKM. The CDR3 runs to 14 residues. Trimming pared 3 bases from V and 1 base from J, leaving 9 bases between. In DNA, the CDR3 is TGTGCCAGCAGTTTGGGGAGGAAGAACACTGAAGCTTTCTTT. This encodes CASSLGRKNTEAFF.

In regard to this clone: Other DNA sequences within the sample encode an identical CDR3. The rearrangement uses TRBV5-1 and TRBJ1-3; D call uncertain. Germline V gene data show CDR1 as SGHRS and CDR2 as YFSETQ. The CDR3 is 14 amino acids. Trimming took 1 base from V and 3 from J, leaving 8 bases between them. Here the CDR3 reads CASSLTGFGNTIYF. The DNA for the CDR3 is TGCGCCAGCAGCTTGACGGGGTTTGGAAACACCATATATTTT. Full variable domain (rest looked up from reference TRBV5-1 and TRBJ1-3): KAGVTQTPRYLIKTRGQQVTLSCSPISGHRSVSWYQQTPGQGLQFLFEYFSETQRNKGNFPGRFSGRQFSNSRSEMNVSTLELGDSALYLCASSLTGFGNTIYFGEGSWLTVV.

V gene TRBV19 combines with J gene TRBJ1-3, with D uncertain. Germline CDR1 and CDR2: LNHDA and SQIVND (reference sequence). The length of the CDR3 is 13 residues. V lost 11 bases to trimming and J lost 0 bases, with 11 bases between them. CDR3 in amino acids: CAAEVNSGNTIYF. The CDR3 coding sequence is TGTGCCGCGGAGGTTAACTCTGGAAACACCATATATTTT.

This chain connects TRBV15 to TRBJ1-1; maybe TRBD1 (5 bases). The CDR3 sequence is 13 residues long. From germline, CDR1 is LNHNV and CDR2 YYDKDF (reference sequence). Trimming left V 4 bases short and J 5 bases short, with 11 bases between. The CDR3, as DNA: TGTGCCACCAGCACAGGGATTAGGACTGAAGCTTTCTTT. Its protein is CATSTGIRTEAFF.

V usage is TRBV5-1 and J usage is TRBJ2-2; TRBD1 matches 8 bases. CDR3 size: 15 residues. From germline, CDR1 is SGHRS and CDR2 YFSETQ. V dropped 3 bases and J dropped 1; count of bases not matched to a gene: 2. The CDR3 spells CASSWGTGNTGELFF. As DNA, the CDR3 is TGCGCCAGCAGCTGGGGGACAGGGAACACCGGGGAGCTGTTTTTT.

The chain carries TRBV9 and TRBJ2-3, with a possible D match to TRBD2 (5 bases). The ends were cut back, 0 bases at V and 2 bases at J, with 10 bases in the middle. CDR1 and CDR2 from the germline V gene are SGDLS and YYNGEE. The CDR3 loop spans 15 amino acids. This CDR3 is CASSVGGLSTDTQYF. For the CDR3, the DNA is TGTGCCAGCAGCGTAGGTGGACTTTCCACAGATACGCAGTATTTT.

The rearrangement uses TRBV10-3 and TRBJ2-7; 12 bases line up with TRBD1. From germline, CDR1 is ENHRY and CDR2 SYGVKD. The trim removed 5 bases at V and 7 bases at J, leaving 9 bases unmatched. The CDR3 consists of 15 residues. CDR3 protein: CAISHPGQGAEEQYF. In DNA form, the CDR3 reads TGTGCCATCAGTCATCCGGGACAGGGGGCAGAAGAGCAGTACTTC.

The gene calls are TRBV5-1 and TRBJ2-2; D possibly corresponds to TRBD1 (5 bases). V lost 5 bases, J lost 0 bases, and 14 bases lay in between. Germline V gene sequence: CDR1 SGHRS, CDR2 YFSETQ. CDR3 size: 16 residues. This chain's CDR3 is CASRPGAGPNTGELFF. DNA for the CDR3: TGCGCCAGCAGACCTGGGGCCGGGCCGAACACCGGGGAGCTGTTTTTT.

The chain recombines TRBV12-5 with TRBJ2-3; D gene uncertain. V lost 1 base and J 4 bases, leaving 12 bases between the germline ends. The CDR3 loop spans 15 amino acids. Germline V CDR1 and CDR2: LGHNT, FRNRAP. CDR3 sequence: CASGLGQSNPDTQYF. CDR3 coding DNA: TGTGCTAGTGGTTTGGGGCAGTCGAACCCAGATACGCAGTATTTT.

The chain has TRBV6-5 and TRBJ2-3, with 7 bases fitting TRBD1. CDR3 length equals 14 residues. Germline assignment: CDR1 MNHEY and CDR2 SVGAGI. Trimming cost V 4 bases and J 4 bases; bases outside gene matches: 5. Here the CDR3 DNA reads TGTGCCAGCAGTTCCCGACAGGGTGCAGATACGCAGTATTTT. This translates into CASSSRQGADTQYF.

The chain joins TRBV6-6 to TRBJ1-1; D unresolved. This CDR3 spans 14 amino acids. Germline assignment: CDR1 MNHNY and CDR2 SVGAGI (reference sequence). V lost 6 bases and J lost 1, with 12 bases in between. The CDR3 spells CASRPQRWNTEAFF. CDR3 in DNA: TGTGCCAGCAGGCCCCAGAGGTGGAACACTGAAGCTTTCTTT.

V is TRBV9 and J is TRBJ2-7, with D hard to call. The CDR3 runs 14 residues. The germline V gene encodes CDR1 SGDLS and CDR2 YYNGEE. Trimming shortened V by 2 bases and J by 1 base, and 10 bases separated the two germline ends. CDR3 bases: TGTGCCAGCAGCGTCCAGCCCGGGTCCTACGAGCAGTACTTC. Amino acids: CASSVQPGSYEQYF.

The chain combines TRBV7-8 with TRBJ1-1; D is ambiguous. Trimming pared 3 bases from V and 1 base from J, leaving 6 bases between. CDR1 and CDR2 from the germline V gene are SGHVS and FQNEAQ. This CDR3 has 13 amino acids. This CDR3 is CASSFRGNTEAFF. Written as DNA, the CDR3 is TGTGCCAGCAGCTTTCGCGGGAACACTGAAGCTTTCTTT.

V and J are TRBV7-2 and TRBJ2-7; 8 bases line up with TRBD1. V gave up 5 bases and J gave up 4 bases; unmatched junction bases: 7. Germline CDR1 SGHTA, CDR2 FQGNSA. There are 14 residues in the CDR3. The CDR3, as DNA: TGTGCCAGCAGCCCCCGGGACAGGAGATACGAGCAGTACTTC. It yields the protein CASSPRDRRYEQYF. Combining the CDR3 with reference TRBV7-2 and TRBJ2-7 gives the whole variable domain GAGVSQSPSNKVTEKGKDVELRCDPISGHTALYWYRQSLGQGLEFLIYFQGNSAPDKSGLPSDRFSAERTGGSVSTLTIQRTQQEDSAVYLCASSPRDRRYEQYFGPGTRLTVT.

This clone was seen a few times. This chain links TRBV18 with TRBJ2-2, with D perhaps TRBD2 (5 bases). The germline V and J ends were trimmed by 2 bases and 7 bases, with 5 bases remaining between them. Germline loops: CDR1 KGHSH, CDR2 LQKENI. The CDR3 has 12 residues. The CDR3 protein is CASSPGSGELFF. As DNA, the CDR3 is TGTGCCAGCTCACCAGGGAGCGGGGAGCTGTTTTTT.

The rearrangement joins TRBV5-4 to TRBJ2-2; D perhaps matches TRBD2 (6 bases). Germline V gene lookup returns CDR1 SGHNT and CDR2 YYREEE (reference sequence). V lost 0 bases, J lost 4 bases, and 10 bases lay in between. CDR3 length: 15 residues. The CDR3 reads CASSLDPGVTGELFF. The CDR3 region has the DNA TGTGCCAGCAGCTTGGATCCGGGAGTCACCGGGGAGCTGTTTTTT.